There are many counts of the clone carrying this T cell receptor (beta chain). There are 13 residues in the CDR3. Germline-derived CDR1 and CDR2 are DFQATT and SNEGSKA (reference sequence). V lost 7 bases and J lost 2, with 14 bases in between. This sample was taken from a study of Graves' ophthalmopathy and Graves' hyperthyroidism. The sequenced template was RNA, covering the TCR beta CDR3 region. Investigators did first-round RT-PCR with HTBI primers, then second-round multiplex PCR. One entry per CDR3 protein results from TCRdb running MiXCR on the multiplex PCR reads. The sample lists 220,000 or so distinct CDR3 sequences, around a fifth occurring once. Out of roughly 9.3 ml of fresh peripheral blood, PBMCs were obtained.

The chain employs TRBV20-1 and TRBJ2-5; no reliable D call. Sample: peripheral blood. This sequence was found in a woman aged 45-65 years with Graves' ophthalmopathy. The DNA of the CDR3 is TGCAGTGGAGCCGTTATCCGTCAAGAGACCCAGTACTTC. Translating it yields CSGAVIRQETQYF.